This paragraph covers one TCR beta chain sequence. Its antigen is still unknown. No quality values exist for individual bases; no much larger clone is one base distant. Only healthy Caucasian donors were included. Three pairs of female monozygotic twins, all aged 18 to 29 years, made up the twin cohort. Peripheral blood mononuclear cells were the source from which RNA for the TCR libraries was isolated. This entry is derived from a study of identical twins (dated by TCRdb to about 2016). In terms of the full investigation: To test whether fetal clonotypes persist, the study used deep sequencing on TCR alpha and beta repertoires from monozygotic twins, unrelated adults of various ages, and cord blood. To rule out contamination, the twin experiments were replicated at different times with different library preparation protocols. Study-wide conclusions, independent of this receptor: Excess twin sharing in beta out-of-frame sequences was weaker because fewer shared sequences lowered the signal-to-noise ratio. Out-of-frame TCR alpha sequences shared between twins showed an excess of low generation-probability sequences compared with coincidental sharing between unrelated individuals. Conclusions relied on cross-sectional statistical analysis, since the same donors could not be followed over many years. Zero-insertion analyses could be partly confounded by invariant T cells such as MAIT and iNKT, though diverse VJ usage argued against such confounding for most clonotypes. Fewer insertions were carried by abundant cord blood beta clonotypes; a weaker similar trend was observed in young adult naive repertoires, while no such trend was observed in memory repertoires. In monozygotic twins, recombination models systematically underestimated out-of-frame TCR alpha sharing, but the models matched the sharing seen between unrelated individuals.

The CDR3 numbers 13 residues from cysteine through phenylalanine. The sequence is cut down to CDR3 DNA, 39 bases in frame from base 1. The germline V end is reduced by 2 bases and the J end by 10 bases; junction bases left unmatched: 8. CDR1 is given as SQVTM and CDR2 as ANQGSEA, both from the germline V gene. Library construction relied on 5' RACE. Sequenced using an Illumina HiSeq 2000. Template switching introduced a universal primer binding site; the final cDNA contained a unique molecular identifier, enabling accurate counting of TCR cDNA molecules. Specific primers in the conserved constant-segment region were used to synthesize first-strand cDNA for TCR alpha and beta chains. To control for contamination, every cDNA library carried two barcodes: a SMART-Mk sample barcode plus Illumina barcodes. Two successive PCR steps introduced TruSeq adapter sequences along with Illumina sample barcodes. The TCR alpha and beta cDNA libraries were sequenced on the Illumina HiSeq platform using custom primers. The paper's data handling went like this. Raw reads were processed with MiGEC to extract unique molecular identifiers, and MiXCR was used to determine CDR3 positions. For each individual, recombination models were inferred using an EM algorithm with the repgenHMM and IGoR tools. Shared clonotype analysis was performed with the tcR package in R, normalizing sharing by the product of cloneset sizes. To study raw recombination without the effects of thymic and clonal selection, out-of-frame nonproductive sequences were analyzed. The public reads were reanalyzed by TCRdb: fastp trimming at Q25, MiXCR alignment, in-frame beta chains only. Each entry merges the rows of one CDR3 protein and shows their most common DNA and genes. TCRdb's processing, not the study's, gives the V and J calls here. The sample contains hundreds of thousands of distinct CDR3 sequences, 18% of them found a single time. The top ten constitute about an eighth of the sample.

The same data also contributed to another study, on T cells expressing NK-cell markers. As the second study states: TCR beta-chain repertoires were profiled in sorted CD3+CD56+NKG2C+, CD3+CD56+NKG2C- and CD3+CD56-NKG2C+ T-cell subsets from eight donors. Of the eight sequenced donors, seven were found to be HCMV-seropositive and one was found to be HCMV-seronegative. In several experiments an anti-gammadeltaTCR antibody was added to restrict sorting to alphabetaTCR-expressing T cells. In about six donors, the dominant CD3+CD56+NKG2C+ clonotypes were found to rank among the top 10 CD8+ clonotypes and to make up about 1.0-8% of CD8+ T cells. Those dominant clonotypes were again the most abundant among CD3+CD56-NKG2C+ cells in several donors, at about 25-60.1%. Whether the expanded NKG2C-expressing T cell clones were specific for HCMV antigens remained unclear. All eight donors whose samples were sequenced were randomly selected healthy volunteers, three of them men and five women. A commercial ELISA kit detecting HCMV-specific IgG in serum was used to determine HCMV serostatus. For about 6 donors, unsorted PBMC were also used to sequence bulk peripheral blood T-cell repertoires. MIGEC was used to demultiplex reads and group the reads by UMI, and MiTCR was used to assemble and quantify clonotypes. To remove erroneous sequences, TCR cDNA sequences were retained only when supported by two or more reads. The tcR package was used for downstream repertoire analysis, with clonotypes matched between fractions based on CDR3 nucleotide sequence plus V segment. VDJmatch was used to annotate antigen specificity against VDJdb, with one amino acid substitution in CDR3 allowed.

This sequence uses TRBV29-1 and TRBJ2-1; TRBD2 agrees with 7 junctional bases. The TCR was taken from a woman aged 18-29 years in good health. The sample was PBMCs. The nucleotide sequence is TGCAGCGTTGAACGACCCCTCGGGGGGGAGCAGTTCTTC. Protein translation: CSVERPLGGEQFF.